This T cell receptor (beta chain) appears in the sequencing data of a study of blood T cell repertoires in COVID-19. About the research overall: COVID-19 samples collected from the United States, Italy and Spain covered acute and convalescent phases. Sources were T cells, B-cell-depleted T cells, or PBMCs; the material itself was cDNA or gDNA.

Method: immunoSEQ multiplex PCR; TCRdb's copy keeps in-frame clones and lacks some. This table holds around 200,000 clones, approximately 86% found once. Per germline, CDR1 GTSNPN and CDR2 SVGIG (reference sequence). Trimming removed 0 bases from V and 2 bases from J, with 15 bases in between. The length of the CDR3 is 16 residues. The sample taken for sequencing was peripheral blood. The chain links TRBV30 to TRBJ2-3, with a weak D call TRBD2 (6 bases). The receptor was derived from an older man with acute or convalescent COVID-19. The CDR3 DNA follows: TGTGCCTGGAGTGTCCTTCGGGGGAGCCTCACAGATACGCAGTATTTT. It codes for CAWSVLRGSLTDTQYF.